This TCR beta chain was documented in a study of T cells after posttransplantation cyclophosphamide. Sequencing was performed with immunoSEQ multiplex PCR; in TCRdb, only in-frame clones are kept and a portion is missing. The sample includes tens of thousands of clones, approximately 98% of them seen just once. In germline, CDR1 is SGHAT, CDR2 FQNNGV. The CDR3 loop spans 13 amino acids. The V and J ends lost 4 bases and 5 bases respectively, with 11 bases between them. The sequencing input was naive CD8+ T cells sorted from PBMCs. The rearrangement links TRBV11-2 to TRBJ1-2, with D possibly TRBD1 on 6 matching bases. This clonotype originated in a man aged 35-49 years in good health, CMV-negative, and a related stem cell transplant donor. Here the CDR3 DNA reads TGTGCCAGCAGCTCCGGGACACCTTATGGCTACACCTTC. This encodes CASSSGTPYGYTF. The variable domain in full, with the rest retrieved from reference TRBV11-2 and TRBJ1-2, is EAGVAQSPRYKIIEKRQSVAFWCNPISGHATLYWYQQILGQGPKLLIQFQNNGVVDDSQLPKDRFSAERLKGVDSTLKIQPAKLEDSAVYLCASSSGTPYGYTFGSGTRLTVV.